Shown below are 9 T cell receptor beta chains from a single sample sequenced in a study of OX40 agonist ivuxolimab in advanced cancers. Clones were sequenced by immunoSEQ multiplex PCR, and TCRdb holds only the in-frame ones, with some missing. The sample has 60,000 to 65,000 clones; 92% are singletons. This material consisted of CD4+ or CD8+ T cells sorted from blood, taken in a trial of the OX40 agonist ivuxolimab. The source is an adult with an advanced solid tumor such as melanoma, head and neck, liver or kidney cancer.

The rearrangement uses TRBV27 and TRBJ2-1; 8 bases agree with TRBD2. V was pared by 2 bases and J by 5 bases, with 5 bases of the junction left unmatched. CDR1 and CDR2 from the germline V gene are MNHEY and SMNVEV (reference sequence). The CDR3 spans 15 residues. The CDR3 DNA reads TGTGCCAGCAGTTTACTCGGGGGGGGACACAATGAGCAGTTCTTC. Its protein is CASSLLGGGHNEQFF.

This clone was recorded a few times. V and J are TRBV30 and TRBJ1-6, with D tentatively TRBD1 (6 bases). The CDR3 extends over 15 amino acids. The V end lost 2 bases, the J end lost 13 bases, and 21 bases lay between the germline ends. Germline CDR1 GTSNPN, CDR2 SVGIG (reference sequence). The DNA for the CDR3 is TGTGCCTGGAGTCAGGGGTTGAGGGGAATGTCTCCCCTCCACTTT. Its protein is CAWSQGLRGMSPLHF. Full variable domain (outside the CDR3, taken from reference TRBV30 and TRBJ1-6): SQTIHQWPATLVQPVGSPLSLECTVEGTSNPNLYWYRQAAGRGLQLLFYSVGIGQISSEVPQNLSASRPQDRQFILSSKKLLLSDSGFYLCAWSQGLRGMSPLHFGNGTRLTVT.

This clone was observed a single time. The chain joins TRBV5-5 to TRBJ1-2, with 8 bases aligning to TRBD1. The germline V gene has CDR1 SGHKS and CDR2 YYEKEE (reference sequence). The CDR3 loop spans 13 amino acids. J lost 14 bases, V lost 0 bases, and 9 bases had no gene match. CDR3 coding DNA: TGTGCCAGCAGCTTGGACGGGACAGGCTTTGTGACCTTC. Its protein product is CASSLDGTGFVTF.

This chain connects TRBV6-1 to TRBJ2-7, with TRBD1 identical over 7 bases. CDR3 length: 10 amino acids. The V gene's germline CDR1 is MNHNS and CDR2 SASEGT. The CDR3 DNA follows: TGTGCCAGCAGTGGACAGGGTTCCTCGGTC. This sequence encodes CASSGQGSSV.

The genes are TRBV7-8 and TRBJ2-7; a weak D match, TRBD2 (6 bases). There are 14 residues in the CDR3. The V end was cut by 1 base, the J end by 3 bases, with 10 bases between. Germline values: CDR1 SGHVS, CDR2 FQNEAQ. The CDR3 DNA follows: TGTGCCAGCAGCTTAGACGGCGGGAACTACGAGCAGTACTTC. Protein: CASSLDGGNYEQYF.

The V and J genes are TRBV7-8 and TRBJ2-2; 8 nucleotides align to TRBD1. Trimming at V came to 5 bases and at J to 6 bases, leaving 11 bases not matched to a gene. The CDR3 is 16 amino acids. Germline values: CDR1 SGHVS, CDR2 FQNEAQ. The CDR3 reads CASSPRTGTVAGELFF. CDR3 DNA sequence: TGTGCCAGCAGCCCAAGGACAGGGACTGTTGCCGGGGAGCTGTTTTTT.

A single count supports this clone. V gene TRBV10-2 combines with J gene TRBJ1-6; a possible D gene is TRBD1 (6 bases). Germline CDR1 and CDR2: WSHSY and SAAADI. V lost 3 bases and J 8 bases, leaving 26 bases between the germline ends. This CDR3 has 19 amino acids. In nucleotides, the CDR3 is TGCGCCAGCAGTGAACCCTTAAGGTCTTACGGGGGGCTTGATTCACCCCTCCACTTT. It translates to CASSEPLRSYGGLDSPLHF.

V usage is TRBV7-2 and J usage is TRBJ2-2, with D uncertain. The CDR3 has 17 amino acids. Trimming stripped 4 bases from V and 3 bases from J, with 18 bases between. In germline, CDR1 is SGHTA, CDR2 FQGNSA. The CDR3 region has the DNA TGTGCCAGCAGCTCTAGGGATCCCTGGGCGGACACCGGGGAGCTGTTTTTT. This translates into CASSSRDPWADTGELFF.

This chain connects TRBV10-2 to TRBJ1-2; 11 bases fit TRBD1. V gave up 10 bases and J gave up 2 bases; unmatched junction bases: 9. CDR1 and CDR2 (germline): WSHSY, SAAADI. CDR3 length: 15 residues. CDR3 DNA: TGCGCCACCAGGCCGGGACAGGGGGAAAACTATGGCTACACCTTC. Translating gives CATRPGQGENYGYTF.